This is a list of T cell receptor beta chains from one sample in a study of cytomegalovirus exposure and HLA in healthy donors. This table comes from immunoSEQ multiplex PCR, and its TCRdb copy is limited to in-frame clones, with some not included. The repertoire holds more than 130,000 clones, with around 81% as singletons. Source material: PBMCs. These receptor sequences come from a man aged 35 to 55 in good health and CMV-seropositive. CDR3s include the opening cysteine and the closing phenylalanine or tryptophan. Each record gives: J gene, V gene, clone size, D gene, CDR3 DNA, CDR3 protein. A D gene is named only where the DNA matches it firmly. Not every row has a clone size; where given, it reads once, few, many or a size class.

TRBJ2-7 TRBV4-1 . TRBD1 TGCGCCAGCAGCCAATTGCTTGGGGACAGATCCTACGAGCAGTACTTC CASSQLLGDRSYEQYF
TRBJ2-7 TRBV13 . TRBD1 TGTGCCAGCAGCCCACGACAGGGGATATACTACGAGCAGTACTTC CASSPRQGIYYEQYF
TRBJ1-5 TRBV29-1 . . TGCAGCGTCTCCGACAGGACCAATCAGCCCCAGCATTTT CSVSDRTNQPQHF
TRBJ2-7 TRBV9 . TRBD1 TGTGCCAGCAGTTCAGGGGGCGCTGCCTACGAGCAGTACTTC CASSSGGAAYEQYF
TRBJ2-7 TRBV5-8 . . TGTGCCAGCAGCACCTGGCGAGGGGGAATGAGCGAGCAGTACTTC CASSTWRGGMSEQYF
TRBJ2-7 TRBV7-2 . . TGTGCCAGCAGCTTAGGATGGAGGGATAAGCAGTACTTC CASSLGWRDKQYF
TRBJ1-4 TRBV6-6 . . TGTGCCAGCAGTTACCTTGGACTCCCCCGGGAGAAACTGTTTTTT CASSYLGLPREKLFF
TRBJ1-1 TRBV4-2 . TRBD1 TGTGCCAGTAAGTCGACAGGGGAGGGCACTGAAGCTTTCTTT CASKSTGEGTEAFF
TRBJ1-1 TRBV5-6 . . TGTGCCAGCAGCTTGAGGGGCGGGACGACTGAAGCTTTCTTT CASSLRGGTTEAFF
TRBJ1-4 TRBV18 few . TGTGCCAGCTCACCAGGGGCGGATGAAAAACTGTTTTTT CASSPGADEKLFF
TRBJ1-2 TRBV30 . TRBD1 TGTGCCTGGAGTGTAGGACAGGGGCGTCGGGGCTACACCTTC CAWSVGQGRRGYTF
TRBJ1-5 TRBV2 . . TGTGCCAGCAGTGAGGGGCAGGGCGGTAATCAGCCCCAGCATTTT CASSEGQGGNQPQHF
TRBJ2-3 TRBV15 . TRBD2 TGTGCCACCAGCAGAGAGGGACGGGAGGGCCTAGATACGCAGTATTTT CATSREGREGLDTQYF
TRBJ2-7 TRBV10-1 . . TGCGCCAGCAGTGCGGCAGGGATAACGGCCGACGAGCAGTACTTC CASSAAGITADEQYF
TRBJ2-1 TRBV6-6 . . TGTGCCAGCAGTTACTCGGGACACGAGCAGTTCTTC CASSYSGHEQFF
TRBJ2-3 TRBV27 . . TGTGCCAGCAGTTTATCGATCGGCAGGGCTACAGATACGCAGTATTTT CASSLSIGRATDTQYF
TRBJ1-1 TRBV7-2 . TRBD1 TGTGCCAGCAGCTCGGGACAGGGGCTTATGAACACTGAAGCTTTCTTT CASSSGQGLMNTEAFF
TRBJ1-2 TRBV4-2 . TRBD1 TGTGCCAGCAGCCCGGGACAGGGGAACTATGGCTACACCTTC CASSPGQGNYGYTF
TRBJ2-7 TRBV11-2 . TRBD1 TGTGCCAGCAGCTTAATCGCGTTGGGACAGGGAGCCTACGAGCAGTACTTC CASSLIALGQGAYEQYF
TRBJ1-1 TRBV6-1 . TRBD1 TGTGCCAGCAGTGAAAGGGACAGGGGATTGAACACTGAAGCTTTCTTT CASSERDRGLNTEAFF
TRBJ1-2 TRBV5-1 . . TGCGCCAGCAGCTTAGCCCGACAGGCGTTATATGGCTACACCTTC CASSLARQALYGYTF
TRBJ1-5 TRBV4-2 . TRBD1 TGTGCCAGCAGCCGAGGGACAGGGGGAAATCAGCCCCAGCATTTT CASSRGTGGNQPQHF
TRBJ2-2 TRBV4-3 . TRBD2 TGCGCCAGCAGCCAAGAGGCGGGAGCGGCCGGGGAGCTGTTTTTT CASSQEAGAAGELFF
TRBJ1-2 TRBV6-6 . TRBD1 TGTGCCAGCAGTTACGGGACAGGGAACTATGGCTACACCTTC CASSYGTGNYGYTF
TRBJ2-1 TRBV11-2 . TRBD2 TGTGCCAGCAGCAACGGACTAGCGGGGGGGCTAGGCAATGAGCAGTTCTTC CASSNGLAGGLGNEQFF
TRBJ2-1 TRBV4-2 . . TGTGCCAGCAGCCAAGCAGGGGTCAATGAGCAGTTCTTC CASSQAGVNEQFF
TRBJ2-3 TRBV19 few TRBD2 TGTGCCAGTAGTATTACGGTCGGACTAGGCGTCGCAGATACGCAGTATTTT CASSITVGLGVADTQYF
TRBJ1-2 TRBV25-1 . TRBD1 TGTGCCAGCAGTACCCTACTAGGGACAGGGTCGAGCTACACCTTC CASSTLLGTGSSYTF
TRBJ2-3 TRBV4-3 . . TGCGCCAGCAGCCTTCTTGTTAGGGGCCAAACAGATACGCAGTATTTT CASSLLVRGQTDTQYF